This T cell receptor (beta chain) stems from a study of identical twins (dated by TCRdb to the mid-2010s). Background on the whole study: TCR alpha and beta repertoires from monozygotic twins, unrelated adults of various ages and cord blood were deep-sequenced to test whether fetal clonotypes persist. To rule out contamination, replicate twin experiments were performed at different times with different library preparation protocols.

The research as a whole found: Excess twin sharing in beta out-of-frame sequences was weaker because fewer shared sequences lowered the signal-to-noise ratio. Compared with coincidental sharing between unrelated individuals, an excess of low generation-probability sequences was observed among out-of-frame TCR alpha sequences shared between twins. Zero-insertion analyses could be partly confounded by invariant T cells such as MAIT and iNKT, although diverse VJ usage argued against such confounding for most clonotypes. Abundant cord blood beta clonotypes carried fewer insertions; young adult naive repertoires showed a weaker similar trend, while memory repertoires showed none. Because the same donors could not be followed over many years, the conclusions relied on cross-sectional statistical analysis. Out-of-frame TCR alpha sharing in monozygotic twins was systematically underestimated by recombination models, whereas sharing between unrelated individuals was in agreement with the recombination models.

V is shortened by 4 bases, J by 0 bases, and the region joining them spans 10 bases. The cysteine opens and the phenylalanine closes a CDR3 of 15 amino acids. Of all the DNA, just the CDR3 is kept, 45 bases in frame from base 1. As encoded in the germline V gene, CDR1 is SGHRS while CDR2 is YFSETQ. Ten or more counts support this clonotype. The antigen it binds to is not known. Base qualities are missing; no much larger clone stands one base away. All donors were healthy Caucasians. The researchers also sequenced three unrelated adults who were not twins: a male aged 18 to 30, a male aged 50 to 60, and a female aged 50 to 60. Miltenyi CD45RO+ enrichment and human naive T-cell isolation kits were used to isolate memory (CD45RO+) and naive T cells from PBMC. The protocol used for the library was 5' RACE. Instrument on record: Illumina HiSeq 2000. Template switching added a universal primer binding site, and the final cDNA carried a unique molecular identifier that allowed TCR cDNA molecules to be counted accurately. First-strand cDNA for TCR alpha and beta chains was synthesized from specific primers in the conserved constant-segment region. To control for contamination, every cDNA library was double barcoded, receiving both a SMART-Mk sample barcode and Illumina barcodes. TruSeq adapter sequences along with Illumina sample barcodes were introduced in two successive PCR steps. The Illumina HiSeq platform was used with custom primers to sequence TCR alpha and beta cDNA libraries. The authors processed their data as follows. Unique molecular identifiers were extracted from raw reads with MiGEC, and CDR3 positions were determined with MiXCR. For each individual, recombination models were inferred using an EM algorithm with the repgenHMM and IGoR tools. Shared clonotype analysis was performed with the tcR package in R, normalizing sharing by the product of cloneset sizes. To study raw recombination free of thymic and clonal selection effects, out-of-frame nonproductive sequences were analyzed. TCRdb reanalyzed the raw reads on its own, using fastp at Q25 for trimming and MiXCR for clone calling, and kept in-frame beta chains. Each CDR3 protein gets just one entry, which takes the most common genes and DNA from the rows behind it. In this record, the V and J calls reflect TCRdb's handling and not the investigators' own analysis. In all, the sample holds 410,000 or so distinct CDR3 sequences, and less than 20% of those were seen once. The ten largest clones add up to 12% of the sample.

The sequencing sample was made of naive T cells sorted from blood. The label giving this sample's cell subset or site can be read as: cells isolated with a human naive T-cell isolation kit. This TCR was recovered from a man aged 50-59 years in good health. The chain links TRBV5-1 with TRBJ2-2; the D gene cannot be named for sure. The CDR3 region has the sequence CASSPSRSNTGELFF. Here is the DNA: TGCGCCAGCAGCCCAAGCCGATCGAACACCGGGGAGCTGTTTTTT.